These 31 T cell receptor beta chains came from one sample sequenced in a study of T cells in localized non-small cell lung cancer. Sequencing used immunoSEQ multiplex PCR; TCRdb keeps in-frame clones, though not all of them. This sample carries under 35,000 clones, around 90% of them seen once, and the ten largest clones take approximately 4%. The sample in question was peripheral blood mononuclear cells, obtained before any cancer treatment. The receptor set was obtained from a woman aged 35 to 70 with stage III lung adenocarcinoma.

This clone has more than one count but fewer than ten. The chain couples TRBV5-1 to TRBJ1-4, with 7 bases lining up with TRBD1. Germline values: CDR1 SGHRS, CDR2 YFSETQ. V trimming: 5 bases; J trimming: 8 bases; junction bases outside the gene matches: 12. The CDR3 is 15 residues long. CDR3 DNA: TGCGCCAGCAGACGCACAGGGGACCCAGGGGAAAAACTGTTTTTT. It yields the protein CASRRTGDPGEKLFF.

The CDR3 DNA reads as TGTGCCAGCAGCCGCACCACGAACACCGGGGAGCTGTTTTTT. Protein: CASSRTTNTGELFF. The chain combines TRBV6-1 with TRBJ2-2; no definite D call. Trimming shortened V by 6 bases and J by 0 bases, and 8 bases separated the two germline ends. This CDR3 has 14 amino acids. Per the germline V gene, CDR1 is MNHNS and CDR2 is SASEGT.

The CDR3 sequence: CASWRGGEQFF. Here the CDR3 DNA reads TGTGCCAGTTGGAGGGGCGGGGAGCAGTTCTTC. The V gene is TRBV19, the J gene TRBJ2-1; D might be TRBD2 (6 bases). Germline CDR1 is LNHDA and CDR2 is SQIVND (reference sequence). Trimming left V 8 bases short and J 10 bases short, with 12 bases between. The CDR3 loop spans 11 amino acids.

The chain employs TRBV4-1 and TRBJ1-1, with unresolved D. V was trimmed by 4 bases and J by 6 bases, leaving 18 bases between them. This CDR3 region has 15 residues. CDR1 and CDR2 (germline): MGHRA, YSYEKL. The CDR3 here is CASSPGGRTVAEAFF. DNA of the CDR3: TGCGCCAGCAGCCCCGGAGGACGGACTGTAGCTGAAGCTTTCTTT.

The V and J genes are TRBV30 and TRBJ2-1; 7 positions agree with TRBD2. V trimming: 6 bases; J trimming: 1 base; junction bases outside the gene matches: 12. Germline V gene data show CDR1 as GTSNPN and CDR2 as SVGIG (reference sequence). This CDR3 is built from 16 residues. CDR3 region: CACSSRLADSYNEQFF. CDR3 DNA sequence: TGTGCCTGTTCCAGTCGGCTAGCGGATTCCTACAATGAGCAGTTCTTC.

This chain links TRBV15 with TRBJ2-3; 9 nucleotides agree with TRBD2. The length of the CDR3 is 16 residues. V gave up 3 bases and J gave up 2 bases; unmatched junction bases: 6. Germline values: CDR1 LNHNV, CDR2 YYDKDF (reference sequence). For the CDR3, the DNA is TGTGCCACCAGCAGGGTTAGCGGGGGTGCCACAGATACGCAGTATTTT. Protein sequence: CATSRVSGGATDTQYF.

The J gene is TRBJ2-3, the V gene TRBV9; the D call may be TRBD1 or TRBD2 (7 bases each). Per germline, CDR1 SGDLS and CDR2 YYNGEE. CDR3 length equals 16 residues. V lost 3 bases to trimming and J lost 4 bases, with 18 bases between them. The CDR3 nucleotides are TGTGCCAGCAGCGACCAGGGGGGGATGAGGGCAGATACGCAGTATTTT. Its translation: CASSDQGGMRADTQYF. The full variable domain, rest sourced from reference TRBV9 and TRBJ2-3, is DSGVTQTPKHLITATGQRVTLRCSPRSGDLSVYWYQQSLDQGLQFLIQYYNGEERAKGNILERFSAQQFPDLHSELNLSSLELGDSALYFCASSDQGGMRADTQYFGPGTRLTVL.

V usage is TRBV6-7 and J usage is TRBJ1-1; 7 bases line up with TRBD1. TRBV6-7 is recorded as an ORF, its role being uncertain. J was trimmed by 0 bases and V by 5 bases; bases with no gene match: 6. The CDR3 totals 15 residues. Here the CDR3 DNA reads TGTGCCAGCAGTCTACAGACAGGGATGAACACTGAAGCTTTCTTT. The encoded protein is CASSLQTGMNTEAFF.

The V and J genes are TRBV5-1 and TRBJ1-3; 8 bases match TRBD1. The junction had 4 bases not matched to a gene; V was cut back by 4 bases and J by 7 bases. The CDR3 contains 13 residues. Germline CDR1 reads SGHRS; CDR2 reads YFSETQ. The CDR3 coding sequence is TGCGCCAGCAGCCCCGACAGGGGTAACACCATATATTTT. This translates into CASSPDRGNTIYF. The whole variable domain, filled in from reference TRBV5-1 and TRBJ1-3, reads KAGVTQTPRYLIKTRGQQVTLSCSPISGHRSVSWYQQTPGQGLQFLFEYFSETQRNKGNFPGRFSGRQFSNSRSEMNVSTLELGDSALYLCASSPDRGNTIYFGEGSWLTVV.

The chain couples TRBV2 to TRBJ2-7; tentative D call: TRBD1 (5 bases). V lost 4 bases and J 1 base, leaving 8 bases between the germline ends. The CDR3 has 13 amino acids. Germline V gives CDR1 SNHLY, CDR2 FYNNEI. This CDR3 reads CASSVAGSYEQYF. The CDR3 DNA reads as TGTGCCAGCAGTGTTGCAGGGTCCTACGAGCAGTACTTC.

This chain links TRBV28 with TRBJ1-5, with D possibly TRBD1 on 6 matching bases. Germline-derived CDR1 and CDR2 are MDHEN and SYDVKM. The V end lost 6 bases, the J end lost 3 bases, and 12 bases lay between the germline ends. This CDR3 region has 14 residues. Here the CDR3 reads CASSLQGINQPQHF. DNA of the CDR3: TGTGCCAGCAGCCTACAGGGTATCAATCAGCCCCAGCATTTT.

The J gene is TRBJ1-2, the V gene TRBV4-3; 7 positions agree with TRBD1. The CDR3 is 16 amino acids. CDR1 is LGHNA and CDR2 is YSLEER in the germline V gene. J lost 11 bases, V lost 0 bases, and 15 bases had no gene match. CDR3 residues: CASSQDIGRGKVGYTF. CDR3 nucleotide sequence: TGCGCCAGCAGCCAAGATATAGGCAGGGGGAAGGTTGGTTACACCTTC.

The V call is TRBV29-1, the J call TRBJ2-5; D tentatively fits TRBD1 or TRBD2 (5 bases each). Germline-derived CDR1 and CDR2 are SQVTM and ANQGSEA. V gave up 2 bases and J gave up 4 bases, with 11 bases separating them. The CDR3 has 13 residues. The CDR3 spells CSVEWGRGETQYF. The CDR3 DNA follows: TGCAGCGTTGAATGGGGGAGAGGAGAGACCCAGTACTTC.

This clone came up once. The CDR3 loop is CASRLTADQETQYF. CDR3 coding DNA: TGTGCCAGCAGGCTTACAGCGGACCAAGAGACCCAGTACTTC. V usage is TRBV11-1 and J usage is TRBJ2-5, with a weak D call TRBD2 (5 bases). The length of the CDR3 is 14 residues. CDR1 and CDR2 from the germline V gene are SGHAT and FQDESV (reference sequence). V was trimmed by 6 bases and J by 0 bases, leaving 11 bases between them.

This clone was seen more than once but under ten times. The genes are TRBV4-1 and TRBJ1-2; D is uncertain. Per the germline V gene, CDR1 is MGHRA and CDR2 is YSYEKL. This CDR3 comprises 15 residues. Trimming shortened V by 1 base and J by 1 base, and 10 bases separated the two germline ends. CDR3 sequence: CASSQGPGYNYGYTF. The CDR3 bases are TGCGCCAGCAGCCAAGGACCGGGATATAACTATGGCTACACCTTC.

This clone was seen more than once but under ten times. This chain links TRBV7-2 with TRBJ2-5; 9 bases match TRBD2. Germline values: CDR1 SGHTA, CDR2 FQGNSA. Losses at the gene ends were 3 bases for V and 3 bases for J; bases not matched to a gene: 2. The CDR3 has 14 residues. In DNA form, the CDR3 reads TGTGCCAGCAGCTTTCAGCGGGGGGAAGAGACCCAGTACTTC. This gives the protein CASSFQRGEETQYF.

The gene calls are TRBV7-9 and TRBJ2-2, with 9 bases aligning to TRBD1. From germline, CDR1 is SEHNR and CDR2 FQNEAQ (reference sequence). The CDR3 sequence is 15 residues long. Trimming at V came to 5 bases and at J to 6 bases, leaving 7 bases not matched to a gene. The CDR3 here is CASSPGTGKSGELFF. The CDR3 DNA reads TGTGCCAGCAGCCCCGGGACAGGGAAGTCCGGGGAGCTGTTTTTT. The whole variable domain, remainder taken from reference TRBV7-9 and TRBJ2-2, is DTGVSQNPRHKITKRGQNVTFRCDPISEHNRLYWYRQTLGQGPEFLTYFQNEAQLEKSRLLSDRFSAERPKGSFSTLEIQRTEQGDSAMYLCASSPGTGKSGELFFGEGSRLTVL.

The chain is built from TRBV5-1 and TRBJ1-2, with 10 nucleotides matching TRBD1. CDR3 length: 15 residues. V dropped 0 bases and J dropped 3; count of bases not matched to a gene: 2. CDR1 is SGHRS and CDR2 is YFSETQ in the germline V gene. In DNA, the CDR3 is TGCGCCAGCAGCTTGGACGGACAGGGGGACTATGGCTACACCTTC. Translating it yields CASSLDGQGDYGYTF.

The genes are TRBV27 and TRBJ2-5; the D gene could be TRBD1 or TRBD2 (6 bases each). V dropped 4 bases and J dropped 5 bases, with 11 bases sitting between them. The CDR3 contains 13 residues. Per the germline V gene, CDR1 is MNHEY and CDR2 is SMNVEV (reference sequence). The CDR3 DNA is TGTGCCAGCAGTTCCGGGGGCAGGGAGACCCAGTACTTC. Its protein product is CASSSGGRETQYF.

The V gene is TRBV27, the J gene TRBJ2-7; 8 nucleotides align to TRBD1. Trimming removed 7 bases from V and 6 bases from J; junction bases left unmatched: 8. The CDR3 totals 13 residues. From germline, CDR1 is MNHEY and CDR2 SMNVEV (reference sequence). This chain's CDR3 is CASNPQGGGEQYF. CDR3 bases: TGTGCCAGCAACCCACAGGGGGGCGGCGAGCAGTACTTC.

This chain uses TRBV18 with TRBJ1-5, with D tentatively TRBD1 (5 bases). Germline V gene lookup returns CDR1 KGHSH and CDR2 LQKENI. The CDR3 is 16 amino acids. V gave up 3 bases and J gave up 6 bases, with 18 bases separating them. The CDR3, as DNA: TGTGCCAGCTCACCGCAACGCGGGACCGCCTCTCAGCCCCAGCATTTT. The encoded protein is CASSPQRGTASQPQHF.

The chain is built from TRBV5-5 and TRBJ2-7, with 7 bases that match TRBD1. The V gene's germline CDR1 is SGHKS and CDR2 YYEKEE (reference sequence). The CDR3 totals 14 residues. Losses at the gene ends were 4 bases for V and 0 bases for J; bases not matched to a gene: 4. In DNA, the CDR3 is TGTGCCAGCAGCGTCGGGACAGCCTCCTACGAGCAGTACTTC. Protein: CASSVGTASYEQYF.

The chain uses TRBV28 and TRBJ2-3, with TRBD2 matching 11 bases. The CDR3 has 15 residues. Losses at the gene ends were 7 bases for V and 4 bases for J; bases not matched to a gene: 7. CDR1 is MDHEN and CDR2 is SYDVKM in the germline V gene. As DNA, the CDR3 is TGTGCCAGCAAGCTACTAGCGGGAGTGGCAGATACGCAGTATTTT. This gives the protein CASKLLAGVADTQYF.

The chain is built from TRBV7-2 and TRBJ2-3; tentative D call: TRBD2 (5 bases). Germline V gene data show CDR1 as SGHTA and CDR2 as FQGNSA. Trimming cost V 5 bases and J 4 bases, with 16 bases left between them. The CDR3 is made up of 15 amino acids. The CDR3 DNA reads TGTGCCAGCAGCCCTCCCGGGGTTGTTGCAGATACGCAGTATTTT. Translating it yields CASSPPGVVADTQYF.

This clone was seen once. V is TRBV27 and J is TRBJ1-2, with D possibly TRBD1 on 6 matching bases. Between the trimmed V and J ends, which lost 5 bases and 0 bases, there was a span of 7 bases. CDR1 is MNHEY, CDR2 SMNVEV, per germline (reference sequence). The CDR3 is 13 amino acids. The CDR3 reads CASSQGSNYGYTF. The CDR3 DNA follows: TGTGCCAGCAGTCAGGGGTCTAACTATGGCTACACCTTC.

J is TRBJ2-1 and V is TRBV12-5; D ambiguous. Per germline, CDR1 LGHNT and CDR2 FRNRAP. This CDR3 spans 14 amino acids. Deletions cut 1 base from V and 5 bases from J, with 9 bases between. Here the CDR3 DNA reads TGTGCTAGTGGTTTGGGCAGTAGGGACAATGAGCAGTTCTTC. It encodes CASGLGSRDNEQFF.

V gene TRBV9 combines with J gene TRBJ2-1; D might be TRBD1 (6 bases). The CDR3 has 12 amino acids. V lost 0 bases to trimming and J lost 8 bases, with 6 bases between them. Germline V CDR1 and CDR2: SGDLS, YYNGEE. As DNA, the CDR3 is TGTGCCAGCAGCGTAGGGGGGCATGAGCAGTTCTTC. It encodes CASSVGGHEQFF.

The chain carries TRBV5-8 and TRBJ1-6; the D is unclear. Germline CDR1 and CDR2: SGHTS and YDEGEE. The V end lost 0 bases, the J end lost 14 bases, and 12 bases lay between the germline ends. The CDR3 totals 13 residues. CDR3 amino acids: CASSLAIRGSLHF. CDR3 DNA: TGTGCCAGCAGCTTGGCCATTCGGGGATCCCTCCACTTT.

This clone was seen only once. The chain uses TRBV15 and TRBJ2-5; 14 bases agree with TRBD2. There are 18 residues in the CDR3. CDR1 LNHNV and CDR2 YYDKDF come from the germline V gene (reference sequence). The trim removed 6 bases at V and 2 bases at J, leaving 11 bases unmatched. CDR3 sequence: CATRDRRGLAGVQETQYF. For the CDR3, the DNA is TGTGCCACCAGAGACCGCCGGGGACTAGCGGGGGTTCAAGAGACCCAGTACTTC.

The chain carries TRBV27 and TRBJ2-5, with 11 bases that match TRBD1. The ends lost 5 bases at V and 4 bases at J; junction bases unmatched: 18. CDR3 length: 19 residues. Germline assignment: CDR1 MNHEY and CDR2 SMNVEV (reference sequence). The CDR3 sequence is CASSRSSRDRGGGGETQYF. The DNA of the CDR3 is TGTGCCAGCAGTCGATCCTCCCGGGACAGGGGGGGAGGGGGAGAGACCCAGTACTTC.

The chain is built from TRBV19 and TRBJ2-2, with 11 bases identical to TRBD2. The germline V gene encodes CDR1 LNHDA and CDR2 SQIVND (reference sequence). This CDR3 has 15 amino acids. V dropped 3 bases and J dropped 8; count of bases not matched to a gene: 5. CDR3 protein: CASSMGLAVRGELFF. The CDR3 DNA is TGTGCCAGTAGTATGGGACTAGCGGTTAGAGGGGAGCTGTTTTTT.